This T cell receptor beta chain appears in the sequencing data of a study of shared clonotypes between healthy human individuals. Findings and limits, study-wide: Clonotypes that were shared across a few donors made up approximately 5% of naive CD4 clonotypes.

Comment on this clone: Its antigen is unidentified. This same CDR3 is encoded by further DNA sequences in the sample.

Generated by immunoSEQ multiplex PCR, the TCRdb table keeps only in-frame clones and is missing some. The repertoire holds 2 million to 2.5 million clones, with 92% as singletons. V was clipped by 0 bases and J by 4 bases, with 7 bases between them. The CDR3 sequence is 14 residues long. Germline CDR1 and CDR2: SGHRS and YFSETQ. The V and J genes are TRBV5-1 and TRBJ2-2, with D unresolved. The clonotype originates from a man in his late teens or twenties in good health. Some clones in this sample may be carry-over from other donors' samples. The sequencing sample was made of naive CD4+ T cells from PBMCs. Regarding subset: CD45RA+ positively selected. The CDR3 protein is CASSLVVSTGELFF. CDR3 DNA sequence: TGCGCCAGCAGCTTGGTGGTCTCCACCGGGGAGCTGTTTTTT.